These 10 T cell receptor beta chains share one sample of origin, sequenced in a study of cytotoxic CD8 clonotypes in ibrutinib-treated CLL. The assay was immunoSEQ multiplex PCR, and TCRdb's table has in-frame clones only and misses some. The sample lists some 290,000 clones, just under 80% occurring once. Sample: PBMCs, taken before ibrutinib treatment. Receptors were obtained from a human donor with chronic lymphocytic leukemia.

This clone qualifies as medium-sized (0.01 to 0.1%). The V and J genes are TRBV30 and TRBJ1-5, with D uncertain. Trimming took off 8 bases at V and 5 bases at J, with 16 bases between the two ends. The length of the CDR3 is 13 residues. Germline V gene data show CDR1 as GTSNPN and CDR2 as SVGIG (reference sequence). The CDR3 DNA sequence: TGTGCCGGGTCGGTCTCTTCAGATCAGCCCCAGCATTTT. Translated: CAGSVSSDQPQHF.

This chain links TRBV2 with TRBJ1-5; D is unclear. CDR1 and CDR2 (germline): SNHLY, FYNNEI. Trimming took 2 bases from V and 5 from J, leaving 10 bases between them. The CDR3 extends over 14 amino acids. The CDR3 is CASSERVRDQPQHF. CDR3 bases: TGTGCCAGCAGTGAACGGGTGAGGGATCAGCCCCAGCATTTT. Variable domain in full (rest from reference TRBV2 and TRBJ1-5): EPEVTQTPSHQVTQMGQEVILRCVPISNHLYFYWYRQILGQKVEFLVSFYNNEISEKSEIFDDQFSVERPDGSNFTLKIRSTKLEDSAMYFCASSERVRDQPQHFGDGTRLSIL.

The chain employs TRBV5-3 and TRBJ2-5, with D possibly being TRBD1 or TRBD2 (5 bases each). TRBV5-3 is an ORF, and what it does is uncertain. CDR3 length equals 16 residues. V gave up 2 bases and J gave up 4 bases, with 18 bases separating them. The CDR3 loop reads CARSFRLWARGETQYF. The CDR3, as DNA: TGTGCCAGAAGCTTTCGCCTTTGGGCGAGGGGAGAGACCCAGTACTTC.

This clone has a handful of counts. The CDR3 region is CAFPGTSGTDTQYF. The CDR3 nucleotides read TGTGCTTTTCCCGGGACTAGCGGCACAGATACGCAGTATTTT. This chain links TRBV2 with TRBJ2-3; 10 nucleotides line up with TRBD2. CDR1 is SNHLY, CDR2 FYNNEI, per germline. The CDR3 consists of 14 residues.

The table lists this clone with a few counts. The genes are TRBV4-1 and TRBJ2-5; D is undetermined. The germline V gene has CDR1 MGHRA and CDR2 YSYEKL. Trimming stripped 0 bases from V and 2 bases from J, with 7 bases between. The CDR3 loop spans 14 amino acids. The CDR3 is CASSQDYLQETQYF. CDR3 nucleotide sequence: TGCGCCAGCAGCCAAGATTACTTGCAAGAGACCCAGTACTTC.

This clone was observed a handful of times. V and J are TRBV5-1 and TRBJ1-2; no reliable D call. The V end was cut by 5 bases, the J end by 3 bases, with 11 bases between. Germline-derived CDR1 and CDR2 are SGHRS and YFSETQ. There are 13 residues in the CDR3. This CDR3 reads CASSDPKHYGYTF. The CDR3 DNA reads TGCGCCAGCAGTGATCCTAAACACTATGGCTACACCTTC.

The V gene is TRBV5-1, the J gene TRBJ2-7; TRBD2 agrees at 8 bases. CDR3 length: 17 amino acids. CDR1 SGHRS and CDR2 YFSETQ come from the germline V gene. With 2 bases clipped from V and 0 bases from J, the junction kept 10 bases outside the gene matches. The CDR3 loop reads CASSLSGTRTSSYEQYF. In DNA form, the CDR3 reads TGCGCCAGCAGCTTATCCGGGACTAGGACTAGCTCCTACGAGCAGTACTTC.

The V gene is TRBV30, the J gene TRBJ2-7; 7 nucleotides match TRBD1. The J segment lost 7 bases and the V segment lost 1 base, leaving 4 bases of the junction unmatched. The CDR3 spans 12 residues. Per the germline V gene, CDR1 is GTSNPN and CDR2 is SVGIG (reference sequence). This CDR3 is CAWSATGFEQYF. In nucleotides, the CDR3 is TGTGCCTGGAGTGCGACAGGGTTTGAGCAGTACTTC.

The rearrangement joins TRBV5-1 to TRBJ2-3; 9 nucleotides agree with TRBD1. This CDR3 has 15 residues. The V gene end was trimmed by 0 bases and the J gene end by 5 bases; junction bases not matched to a gene: 4. Germline lookup yields CDR1 SGHRS and CDR2 YFSETQ. CDR3 coding DNA: TGCGCCAGCAGCTTGGACAGGGGGCAGGGAGATACGCAGTATTTT. Translated: CASSLDRGQGDTQYF.

This chain uses TRBV27 with TRBJ2-7; D is tentatively TRBD1 or TRBD2 (5 bases each). Germline V gives CDR1 MNHEY, CDR2 SMNVEV (reference sequence). Deletions cut 2 bases from V and 2 bases from J, with 10 bases between. The CDR3 length is 14 residues. CDR3 in amino acids: CASSLLWGTYEQYF. DNA of the CDR3: TGTGCCAGCAGTTTACTTTGGGGGACCTACGAGCAGTACTTC.